This TCR beta chain was retrieved from a study of blood T cell repertoires in COVID-19 (dated by TCRdb to the early 2020s). Looking at the study overall: The collaborator samples originated in the United States, Italy and Spain and spanned the acute and convalescent phases of COVID-19. The samples were drawn from two sources: the first 160 participants of the ongoing ImmuneRACE study, and 950 to 1,500 subjects contributed by 6 global collaborators. HLA class I and class II types, where available, came from metadata supplied by the sample provider rather than from assay-based typing. Sample metadata almost always included a de-identified subject ID, COVID-19 status, age in years and sex. The repertoires were released in a freely available public database intended as a resource for research on the immune response to SARS-CoV-2. Subjects who had been exposed to COVID-19, were actively infected with it, or had recovered from it provided the deeply sampled blood TCRbeta repertoires that made up the dataset. The prospective study material was composed of cDNA or gDNA derived from T cells, B-cell-depleted T cells, or PBMCs. What the research found in general, with its limitations: The quantity of clinical and demographic metadata differed by source and by participant and was supplied without curation.

Trimming takes 6 bases off V and 10 bases off J; junction bases not matched to a gene: 12. CDR1 and CDR2 are read off the germline V gene as MNHEY and SVGAGI. From its cysteine to its phenylalanine, the CDR3 spans 15 amino acids. The CDR3 DNA has 45 bases and is translated from base 1. Whole blood was collected in K2EDTA tubes by collaborating institutions according to the institutions' own protocols. For TCRbeta analysis, collaborators shipped samples in one of three forms: frozen whole blood, isolated PBMCs, or DNA extracted from either of those sample types. TCRbeta CDR3 regions were amplified from genomic DNA using the immunoSEQ Assay, a bias-controlled multiplex PCR. The paper's processing steps were these. The number of nucleated cells in each sample was estimated from the amplification of reference gene primers within the assay. To quantify the absolute abundance of each unique TCRbeta CDR3 rearrangement, sequence reads were collapsed and filtered. Productive Simpson clonality was computed per sample as the square root of Simpson's diversity index over productive rearrangements. Sourced from immuneACCESS, this table was stored by TCRdb with only in-frame sequences that have V and J called. A share of the clones is absent; for the studies checked, an unresolved V gene accounts for under half, and the remainder has no known explanation. That table supplies the V and J calls and clone size; D and trimming were determined from the DNA. This sample lists 55,000 to 80,000 clones; approximately 78% were detected once. Clones ranked in the top ten supply over 10% of the sample.

This clone has only one observation. This receptor's antigen is unknown. No quality values exist for individual bases; no much larger clone is one base distant. The chain links TRBV6-5 with TRBJ1-6; a stretch of 7 junction bases matches TRBD1. The clonotype was recovered from a human donor in a cohort sampled during active COVID-19. The specimen sequenced was peripheral blood. The CDR3 has the sequence CASRLIGGRNSPLHF. The DNA is as follows: TGTGCCAGCAGACTCATAGGGGGCAGGAACTCACCCCTCCACTTT.